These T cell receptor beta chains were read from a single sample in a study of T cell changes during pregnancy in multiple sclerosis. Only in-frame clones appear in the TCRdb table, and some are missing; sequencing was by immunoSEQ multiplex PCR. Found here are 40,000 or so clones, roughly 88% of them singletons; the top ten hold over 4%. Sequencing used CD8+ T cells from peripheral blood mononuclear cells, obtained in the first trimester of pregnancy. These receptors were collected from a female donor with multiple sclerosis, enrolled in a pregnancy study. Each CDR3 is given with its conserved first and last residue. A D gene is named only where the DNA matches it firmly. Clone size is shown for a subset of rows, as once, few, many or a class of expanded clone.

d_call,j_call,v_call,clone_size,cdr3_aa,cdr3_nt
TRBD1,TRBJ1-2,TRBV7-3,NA,CASSLGGGSGYTF,TGTGCCAGCAGCTTAGGAGGGGGCTCTGGCTACACCTTC
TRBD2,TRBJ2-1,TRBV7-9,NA,CASRRSSGGDYNEQFF,TGTGCCAGCAGACGTTCTAGCGGGGGGGATTACAATGAGCAGTTCTTC
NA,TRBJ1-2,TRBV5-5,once,CASSLAGGSAHYTF,TGTGCCAGCAGCTTGGCGGGGGGGAGTGCCCACTACACCTTC
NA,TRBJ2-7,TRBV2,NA,CASSSTTGSYEQYF,TGTGCCAGCAGTTCAACTACGGGCTCCTACGAGCAGTACTTC
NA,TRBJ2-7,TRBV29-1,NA,CSVEEAAGASYEQYF,TGCAGCGTTGAAGAGGCGGCAGGGGCCTCCTACGAGCAGTACTTC
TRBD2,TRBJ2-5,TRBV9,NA,CASSVGGGAQETQYF,TGTGCCAGCAGCGTAGGCGGGGGGGCCCAAGAGACCCAGTACTTC
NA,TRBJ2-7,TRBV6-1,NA,CASEIPLPGSYEQYF,TGTGCCAGCGAGATCCCATTGCCAGGGTCCTACGAGCAGTACTTC
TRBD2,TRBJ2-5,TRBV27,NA,CASTPGGGLETQYF,TGTGCCAGCACCCCGGGGGGGGGCTTGGAGACCCAGTACTTC
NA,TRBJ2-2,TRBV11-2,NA,CASSLASSAGELFF,TGTGCCAGCAGCTTAGCGTCTTCCGCCGGGGAGCTGTTTTTT
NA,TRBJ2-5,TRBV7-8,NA,CASSFPGEETQYF,TGTGCCAGCAGCTTTCCCGGGGAAGAGACCCAGTACTTC
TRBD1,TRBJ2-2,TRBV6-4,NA,CASSGTGGKSHTGELFF,TGTGCCAGCAGTGGAACAGGGGGAAAATCGCACACCGGGGAGCTGTTTTTT
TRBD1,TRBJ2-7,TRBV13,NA,CASSPRDRGSAGSYEQYF,TGTGCCAGCAGCCCGAGGGACAGGGGGAGCGCAGGATCCTACGAGCAGTACTTC
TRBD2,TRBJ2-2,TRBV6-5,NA,CASSFRGGTNTGELFF,TGTGCCAGCAGTTTCCGCGGGGGGACGAACACCGGGGAGCTGTTTTTT
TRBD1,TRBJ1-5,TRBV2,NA,CASMTTGNQPQHF,TGTGCCAGCATGACGACAGGGAATCAGCCCCAGCATTTT
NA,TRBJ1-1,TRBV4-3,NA,CASSQGVTWRAFF,TGCGCCAGCAGCCAAGGGGTAACATGGAGGGCTTTCTTT
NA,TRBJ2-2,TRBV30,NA,CAWSVLSVGELFF,TGTGCCTGGAGTGTCCTATCGGTCGGGGAGCTGTTTTTT
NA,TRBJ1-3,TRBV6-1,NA,CASSEWGGGGNTIYF,TGTGCCAGCAGTGAGTGGGGGGGCGGTGGAAACACCATATATTTT
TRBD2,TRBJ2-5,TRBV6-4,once,CASSYVAGGQETQYF,TGTGCCAGCAGTTACGTAGCGGGGGGCCAAGAGACCCAGTACTTC
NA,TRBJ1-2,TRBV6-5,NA,CASSYAGGSNYGYTF,TGTGCCAGCAGTTACGCGGGGGGCTCAAACTATGGCTACACCTTC
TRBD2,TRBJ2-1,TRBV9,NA,CASSVGSGGAIYNEQFF,TGTGCCAGCAGCGTAGGAAGCGGGGGGGCCATCTACAATGAGCAGTTCTTC
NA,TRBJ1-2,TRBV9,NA,CASANSGGHGYTF,TGTGCCAGCGCTAACTCGGGAGGGCATGGCTACACCTTC
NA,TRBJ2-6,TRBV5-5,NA,CASRPGSSGANVLTF,TGTGCCAGCAGGCCCGGGTCCTCTGGGGCCAACGTCCTGACTTTC
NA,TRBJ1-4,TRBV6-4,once,CASSGGRQNEKLFF,TGTGCCAGCAGTGGTGGCAGGCAGAATGAAAAACTGTTTTTT
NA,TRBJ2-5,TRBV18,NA,CASSQDSPGTQYF,TGTGCCAGCTCCCAGGACTCTCCGGGGACCCAGTACTTC
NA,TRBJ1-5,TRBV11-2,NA,CASSFGLGGNQPQHF,TGTGCCAGCAGCTTCGGTTTAGGGGGCAATCAGCCCCAGCATTTT
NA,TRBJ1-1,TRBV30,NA,CAWSGGDLGNTEAFF,TGTGCCTGGAGCGGGGGGGACTTGGGGAACACTGAAGCTTTCTTT
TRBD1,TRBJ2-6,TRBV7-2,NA,CASSLSGQGYSGANVLTF,TGTGCCAGCAGCTTAAGTGGACAGGGCTACTCTGGGGCCAACGTCCTGACTTTC
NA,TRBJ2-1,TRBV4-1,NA,CASSQGWGRGGDEQFF,TGCGCCAGCAGCCAAGGTTGGGGGAGGGGGGGCGATGAGCAGTTCTTC
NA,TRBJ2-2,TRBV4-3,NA,CASSQGAGVGTGELFF,TGCGCCAGCAGCCAAGGGGCAGGGGTTGGCACCGGGGAGCTGTTTTTT
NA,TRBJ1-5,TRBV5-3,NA,CARSFQGSNQPQHF,TGTGCCAGAAGCTTTCAGGGGAGCAATCAGCCCCAGCATTTT
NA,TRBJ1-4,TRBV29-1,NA,CSVEDAGRENEKLFF,TGCAGCGTTGAAGATGCGGGGAGGGAGAATGAAAAACTGTTTTTT
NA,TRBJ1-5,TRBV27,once,CASSPGTGGNQPQHF,TGTGCCAGCAGTCCCGGGACTGGGGGCAATCAGCCCCAGCATTTT
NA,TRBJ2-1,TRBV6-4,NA,CASSDRQGETNEQFF,TGTGCCAGCAGTGACAGGCAGGGCGAGACAAATGAGCAGTTCTTC
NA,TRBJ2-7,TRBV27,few,CASRPGHALYEQYF,TGTGCCAGCAGGCCGGGACATGCCCTCTACGAGCAGTACTTC
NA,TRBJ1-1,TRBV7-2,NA,CASSLVNTPQGAFF,TGTGCCAGCAGCTTAGTAAATACCCCCCAGGGGGCTTTCTTT
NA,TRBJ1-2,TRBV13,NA,CASSLGRDYGYTF,TGTGCCAGCAGCTTAGGCCGGGACTATGGCTACACCTTC
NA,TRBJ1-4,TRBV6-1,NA,CASRLGANEKLFF,TGTGCCAGCAGACTCGGGGCTAATGAAAAACTGTTTTTT
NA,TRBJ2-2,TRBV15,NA,CATSREVMRDTGELFF,TGTGCCACCAGCAGGGAGGTTATGAGGGACACCGGGGAGCTGTTTTTT
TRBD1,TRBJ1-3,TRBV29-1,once,CSVETGTGPGNTIYF,TGCAGCGTTGAAACCGGGACAGGGCCTGGAAACACCATATATTTT
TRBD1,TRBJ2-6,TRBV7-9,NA,CASSSPSGAGGSGANVLTF,TGTGCCAGCAGCTCCCCCTCTGGGGCAGGGGGCTCTGGGGCCAACGTCCTGACTTTC
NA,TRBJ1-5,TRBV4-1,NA,CASSQDPEANQPQHF,TGCGCCAGCAGCCAAGATCCTGAGGCCAATCAGCCCCAGCATTTT
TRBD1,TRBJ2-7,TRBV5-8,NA,CASNPGTVSYEQYF,TGTGCCAGCAACCCCGGGACAGTCAGTTACGAGCAGTACTTC
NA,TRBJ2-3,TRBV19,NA,CASSRLQGPTDTQYF,TGTGCCAGTAGTAGGTTACAGGGTCCCACAGATACGCAGTATTTT
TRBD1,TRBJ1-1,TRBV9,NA,CASSLTGSGNTEAFF,TGTGCCAGCAGCCTGACAGGGTCGGGGAACACTGAAGCTTTCTTT
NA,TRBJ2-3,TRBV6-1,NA,CASSDFLSDRTDTQYF,TGTGCCAGCAGTGATTTCCTATCCGATCGCACAGATACGCAGTATTTT
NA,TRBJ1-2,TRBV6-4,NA,CASSEHPLSTGYEGYGYTF,TGTGCCAGCAGTGAGCACCCCCTCTCTACCGGGTACGAAGGCTATGGCTACACCTTC